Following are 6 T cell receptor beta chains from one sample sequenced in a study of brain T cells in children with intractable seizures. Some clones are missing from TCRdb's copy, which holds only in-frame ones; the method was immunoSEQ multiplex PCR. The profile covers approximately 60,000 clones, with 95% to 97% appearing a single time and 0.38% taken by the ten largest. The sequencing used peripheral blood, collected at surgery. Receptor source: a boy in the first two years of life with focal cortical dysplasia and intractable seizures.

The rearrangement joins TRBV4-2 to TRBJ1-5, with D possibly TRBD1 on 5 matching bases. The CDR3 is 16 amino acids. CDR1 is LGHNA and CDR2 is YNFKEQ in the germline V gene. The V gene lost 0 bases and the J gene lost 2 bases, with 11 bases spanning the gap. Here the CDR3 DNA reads TGTGCCAGCAGCCAAGATAGGGGAGAAGGCAATCAGCCCCAGCATTTT. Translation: CASSQDRGEGNQPQHF.

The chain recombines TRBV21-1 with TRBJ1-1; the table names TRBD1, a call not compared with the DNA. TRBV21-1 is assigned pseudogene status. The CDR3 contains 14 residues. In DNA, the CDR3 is TGTGCCAGTAAAACGACAGGAAGGGAAACTGAAGCTTTCTTT. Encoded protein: CASKTTGRETEAFF.

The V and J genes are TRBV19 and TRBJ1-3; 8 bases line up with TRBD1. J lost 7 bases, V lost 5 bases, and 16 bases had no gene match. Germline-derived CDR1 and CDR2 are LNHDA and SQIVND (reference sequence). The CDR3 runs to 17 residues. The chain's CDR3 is CASSGRRTGPKGNTIYF. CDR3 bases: TGTGCCAGTAGTGGCCGAAGGACAGGGCCGAAGGGCAACACCATATATTTT.

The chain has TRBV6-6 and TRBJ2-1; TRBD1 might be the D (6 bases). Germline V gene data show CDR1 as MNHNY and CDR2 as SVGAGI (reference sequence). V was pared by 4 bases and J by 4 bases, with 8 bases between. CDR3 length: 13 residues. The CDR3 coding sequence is TGTGCCAGCAGTTCACAGGGATACAATGAGCAGTTCTTC. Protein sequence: CASSSQGYNEQFF.

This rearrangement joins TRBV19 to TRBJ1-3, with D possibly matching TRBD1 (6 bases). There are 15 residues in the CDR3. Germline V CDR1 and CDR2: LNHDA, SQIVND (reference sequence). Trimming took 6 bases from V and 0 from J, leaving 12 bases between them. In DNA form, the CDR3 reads TGTGCCAGTAGAGGGCAGGGGACCTCTGGAAACACCATATATTTT. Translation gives CASRGQGTSGNTIYF.

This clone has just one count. This chain's CDR3 is CASLSTTSADTQYF. CDR3 bases: TGTGCCAGCCTTTCCACGACTAGCGCAGATACGCAGTATTTT. The chain has TRBV6-5 and TRBJ2-3; 8 positions agree with TRBD2. With 8 bases clipped from V and 4 bases from J, the junction kept 8 bases outside the gene matches. CDR1 is MNHEY, CDR2 SVGAGI, per germline. The CDR3 has 14 amino acids.